This T cell receptor (beta chain) was recorded in a study of cytomegalovirus exposure and HLA in healthy donors. Study conclusions and caveats: A later analysis showed TCR association rates differing by HLA locus, peaking at DRB1 and lowest at HLA-C. Cytomegalovirus association was listed for 164 TCR beta chains.

Primers included in the PCR were 60 Vbeta and 13 Jbeta primers. The protocol was immunoSEQ multiplex PCR, while the TCRdb copy is restricted to in-frame clones and leaves out a portion. The sample yields about 130,000 clones, 70% to 85% seen once. The length of the CDR3 is 14 residues. Trimming cost V 6 bases and J 4 bases; bases outside gene matches: 5. Germline V gene sequence: CDR1 SGHVS, CDR2 FNYEAQ. Comments on this clone: Its antigen remains unknown.

The V and J genes are TRBV7-6 and TRBJ1-2; 10 bases agree with TRBD1. Source material: PBMCs. The receptor comes from a boy aged 2-15 years in good health and CMV-seronegative. The CDR3 loop is CASSPTGGRYGYTF. CDR3 sequence (DNA): TGTGCCAGCAGTCCGACAGGGGGCCGCTATGGCTACACCTTC.